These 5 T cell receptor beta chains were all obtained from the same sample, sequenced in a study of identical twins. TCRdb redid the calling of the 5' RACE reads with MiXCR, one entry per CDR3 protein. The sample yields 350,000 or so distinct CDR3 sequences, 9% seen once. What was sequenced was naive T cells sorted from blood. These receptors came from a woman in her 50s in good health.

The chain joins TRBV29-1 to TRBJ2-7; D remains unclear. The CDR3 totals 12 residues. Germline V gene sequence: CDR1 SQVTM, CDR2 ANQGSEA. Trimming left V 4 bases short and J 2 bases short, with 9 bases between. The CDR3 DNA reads TGCAGCGTTGTTGTCAGGACCTACGAGCAGTACGTC. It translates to CSVVVRTYEQYV.

The CDR3 DNA reads as TGCAGCGTTGCACACATGAACACTGAAGCTTTCTTT. Translating gives CSVAHMNTEAFF. The gene calls are TRBV29-1 and TRBJ1-1; D is unresolved. The CDR3 consists of 12 residues. CDR1 and CDR2 from the germline V gene are SQVTM and ANQGSEA. Trimming took 4 bases from V and 0 from J, leaving 6 bases between them.

The chain's CDR3 is CASSYHPTGAKNIQYF. The CDR3 DNA reads TGTGCCAGCAGTTACCATCCCACAGGGGCAAAAAACATTCAGTACTTC. The gene calls are TRBV6-2 or TRBV6-3 and TRBJ2-4; the match to TRBD1 covers 7 bases. V lost 2 bases, J lost 4 bases, and 8 bases stayed unmatched. CDR3 length: 16 amino acids. Germline V gene sequence: CDR1 MNHEY, CDR2 SVGEGT.

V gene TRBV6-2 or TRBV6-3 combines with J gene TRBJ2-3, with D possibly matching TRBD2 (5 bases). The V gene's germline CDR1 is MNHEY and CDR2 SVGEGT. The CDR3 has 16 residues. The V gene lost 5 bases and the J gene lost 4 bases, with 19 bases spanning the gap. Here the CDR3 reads CASSAQGGFGSDTQYF. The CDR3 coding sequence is TGTGCCAGCAGTGCCCAAGGCGGGTTCGGCTCAGATACGCAGTATTTT.

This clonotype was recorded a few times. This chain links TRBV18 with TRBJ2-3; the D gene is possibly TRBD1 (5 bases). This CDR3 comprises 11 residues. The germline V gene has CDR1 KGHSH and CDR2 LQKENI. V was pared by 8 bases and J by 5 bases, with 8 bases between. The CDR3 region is CASEGVDTQYF. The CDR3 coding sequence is TGTGCCAGCGAAGGGGTAGATACGCAGTATTTT.